This T cell receptor beta chain was sequenced for a study of T cells in Graves' hyperthyroidism and ophthalmopathy. Study background: The blood sample was taken at first diagnosis, before treatment began.

Trimming took off 4 bases at V and 2 bases at J, with 11 bases between the two ends. Per germline, CDR1 MGHDK and CDR2 SYGVNS. The CDR3 runs to 14 residues. Stable Graves' hyperthyroidism meant no ophthalmopathy progression within 18 months. Hyperthyroidism patients were newly diagnosed, had disease duration under 2 months, and were aged 18 to 65 years. Clinical symptoms, serum thyroxine and TRAb, thyroid ultrasound and orbital computed tomography together formed the diagnostic basis. Amplified TCR beta CDR3 regions came from RNA transcripts. With the HTBI primer set, the TCR CDR3 went through a first round of RT-PCR. TCRdb fed the multiplex PCR reads into MiXCR, producing one record per CDR3 protein. This sample carries under 350,000 distinct CDR3 sequences, over 20% of them seen once, and the ten largest clones take over 40%.

The sequenced sample was blood. The chain recombines TRBV25-1 with TRBJ1-2, with a weak D call TRBD1 (6 bases). The TCR sequence derives from a woman between 50 and 59 years old with Graves' hyperthyroidism. CDR3 in DNA: TGTGCCAGCAGTGTTACTGGACAGAACTATGGCTACACCTTC. Protein: CASSVTGQNYGYTF.